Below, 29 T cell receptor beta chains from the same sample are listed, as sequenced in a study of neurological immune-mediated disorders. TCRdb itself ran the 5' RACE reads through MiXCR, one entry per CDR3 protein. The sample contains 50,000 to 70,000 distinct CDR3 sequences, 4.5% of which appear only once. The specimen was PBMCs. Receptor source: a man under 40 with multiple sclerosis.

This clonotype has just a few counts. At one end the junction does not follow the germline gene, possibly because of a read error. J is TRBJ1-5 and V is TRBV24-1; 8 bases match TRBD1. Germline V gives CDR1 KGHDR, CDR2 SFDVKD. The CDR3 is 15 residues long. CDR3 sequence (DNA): TGTGCCACCAGTTTCGGACAGGGAGGCAATCAGCCCCAGAATTTT. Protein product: CATSFGQGGNQPQNF.

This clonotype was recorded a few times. CDR3 region: CASSSTGTGGRQPQHF. As DNA, the CDR3 is TGTGCCAGCAGCTCCACCGGGACAGGGGGCCGACAGCCCCAGCATTTT. The rearrangement links TRBV5-5 to TRBJ1-5; 12 bases agree with TRBD1. CDR1 and CDR2 (germline): SGHKS, YYEKEE (reference sequence). This CDR3 has 16 residues. Trimming took 3 bases from V and 7 from J; bases not matched to a gene: 8.

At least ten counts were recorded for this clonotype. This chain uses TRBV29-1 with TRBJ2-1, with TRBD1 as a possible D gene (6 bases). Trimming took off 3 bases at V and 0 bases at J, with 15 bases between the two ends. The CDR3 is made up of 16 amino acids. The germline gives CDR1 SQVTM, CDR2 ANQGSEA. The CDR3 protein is CSVDVQGKSSYNEQFF. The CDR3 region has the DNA TGCAGCGTTGACGTACAGGGAAAGTCCTCCTACAATGAGCAGTTCTTC.

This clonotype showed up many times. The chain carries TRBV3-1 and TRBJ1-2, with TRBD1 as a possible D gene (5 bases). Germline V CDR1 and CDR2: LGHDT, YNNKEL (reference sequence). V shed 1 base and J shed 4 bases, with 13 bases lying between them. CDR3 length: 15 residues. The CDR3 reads CASSQGPQVGYGYTF. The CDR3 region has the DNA TGTGCCAGCAGCCAAGGGCCACAGGTTGGCTATGGCTACACCTTC.

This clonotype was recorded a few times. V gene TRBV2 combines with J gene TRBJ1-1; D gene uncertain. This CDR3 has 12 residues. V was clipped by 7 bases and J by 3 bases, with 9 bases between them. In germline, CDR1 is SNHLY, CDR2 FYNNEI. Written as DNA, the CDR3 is TGTGCCAGCAAGGGAATGGACACTGAAGCTTTCTTT. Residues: CASKGMDTEAFF.

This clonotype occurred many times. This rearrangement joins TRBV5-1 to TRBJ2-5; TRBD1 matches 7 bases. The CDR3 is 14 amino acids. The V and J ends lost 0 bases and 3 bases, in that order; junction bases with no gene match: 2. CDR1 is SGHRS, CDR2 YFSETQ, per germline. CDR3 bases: TGCGCCAGCAGCTTGGGACAGGGTGAAGAGACCCAGTACTTC. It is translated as CASSLGQGEETQYF.

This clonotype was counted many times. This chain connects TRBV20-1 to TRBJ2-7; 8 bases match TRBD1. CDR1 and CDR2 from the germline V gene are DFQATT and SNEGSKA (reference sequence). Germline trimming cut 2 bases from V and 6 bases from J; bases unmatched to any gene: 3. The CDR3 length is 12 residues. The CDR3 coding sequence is TGCAGTGCTAGATTCAGGGGGCTCGAGCAGTACTTC. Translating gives CSARFRGLEQYF.

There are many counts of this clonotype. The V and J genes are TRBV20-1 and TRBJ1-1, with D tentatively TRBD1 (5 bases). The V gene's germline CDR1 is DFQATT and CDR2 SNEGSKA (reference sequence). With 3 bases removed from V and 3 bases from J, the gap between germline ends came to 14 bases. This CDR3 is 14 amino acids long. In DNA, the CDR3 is TGCAGTGCTAGTCCGTACAGGTCGGACACTGAAGCTTTCTTT. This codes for CSASPYRSDTEAFF.

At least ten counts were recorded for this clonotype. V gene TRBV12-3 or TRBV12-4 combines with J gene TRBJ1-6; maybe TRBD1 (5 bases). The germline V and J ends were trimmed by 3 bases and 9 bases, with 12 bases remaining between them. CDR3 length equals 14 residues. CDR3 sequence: CASSFTQRGSPLHF. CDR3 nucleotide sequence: TGTGCCAGCAGTTTTACCCAAAGGGGTTCACCCCTCCACTTT.

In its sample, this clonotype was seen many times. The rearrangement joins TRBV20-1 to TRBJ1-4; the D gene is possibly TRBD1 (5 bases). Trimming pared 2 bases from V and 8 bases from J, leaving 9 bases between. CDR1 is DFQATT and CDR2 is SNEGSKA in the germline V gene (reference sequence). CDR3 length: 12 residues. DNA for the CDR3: TGCAGTGCTAGAAGGGGCGGCGAAAAACTGTTTTTT. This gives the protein CSARRGGEKLFF.

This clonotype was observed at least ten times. The CDR3 here is CSAPGTGATEAFF. As DNA, the CDR3 is TGCAGTGCCCCCGGGACAGGGGCTACTGAAGCTTTCTTT. This chain connects TRBV20-1 to TRBJ1-1, with 10 bases identical to TRBD1. The trim removed 6 bases at V and 5 bases at J, leaving 6 bases unmatched. Germline-derived CDR1 and CDR2 are DFQATT and SNEGSKA (reference sequence). The CDR3 has 13 amino acids.

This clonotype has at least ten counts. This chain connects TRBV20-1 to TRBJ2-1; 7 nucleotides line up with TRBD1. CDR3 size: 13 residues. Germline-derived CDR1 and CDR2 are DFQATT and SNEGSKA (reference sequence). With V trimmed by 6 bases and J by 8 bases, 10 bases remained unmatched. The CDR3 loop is CSAQDRVGHEQFF. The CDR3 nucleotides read TGCAGTGCCCAAGACAGGGTCGGGCATGAGCAGTTCTTC.

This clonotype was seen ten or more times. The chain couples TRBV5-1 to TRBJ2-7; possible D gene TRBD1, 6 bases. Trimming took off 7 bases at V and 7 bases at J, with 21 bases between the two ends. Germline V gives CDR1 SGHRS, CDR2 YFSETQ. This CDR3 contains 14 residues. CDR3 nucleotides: TGCGCCAGCCGAAGCCAGGACAGTTGGGGGGAGCAGTACTTC. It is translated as CASRSQDSWGEQYF.

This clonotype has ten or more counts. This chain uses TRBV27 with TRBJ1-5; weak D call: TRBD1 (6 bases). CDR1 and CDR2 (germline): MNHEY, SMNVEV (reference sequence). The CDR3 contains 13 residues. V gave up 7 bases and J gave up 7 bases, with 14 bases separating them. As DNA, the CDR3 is TGTGCCAGCACCGAGGGGGTTGGACAGCCCCAGCATTTT. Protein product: CASTEGVGQPQHF.

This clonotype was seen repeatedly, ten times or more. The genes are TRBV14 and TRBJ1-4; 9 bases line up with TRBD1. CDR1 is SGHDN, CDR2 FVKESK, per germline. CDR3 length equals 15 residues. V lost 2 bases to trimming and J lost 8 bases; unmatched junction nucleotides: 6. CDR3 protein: CASSQLGQGGEKLFF. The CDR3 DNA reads TGTGCCAGCAGCCAACTGGGACAGGGTGGCGAAAAACTGTTTTTT. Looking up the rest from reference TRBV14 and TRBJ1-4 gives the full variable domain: EAGVTQFPSHSVIEKGQTVTLRCDPISGHDNLYWYRRVMGKEIKFLLHFVKESKQDESGMPNNRFLAERTGGTYSTLKVQPAELEDSGVYFCASSQLGQGGEKLFFGSGTQLSVL.

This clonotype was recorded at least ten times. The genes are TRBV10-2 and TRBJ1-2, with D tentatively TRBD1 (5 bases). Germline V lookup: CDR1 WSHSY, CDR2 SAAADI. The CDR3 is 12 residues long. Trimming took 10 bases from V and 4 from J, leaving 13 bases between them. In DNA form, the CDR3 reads TGCGCCACCGGGGGAGACGCCTATGGCTACACCTTC. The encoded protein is CATGGDAYGYTF.

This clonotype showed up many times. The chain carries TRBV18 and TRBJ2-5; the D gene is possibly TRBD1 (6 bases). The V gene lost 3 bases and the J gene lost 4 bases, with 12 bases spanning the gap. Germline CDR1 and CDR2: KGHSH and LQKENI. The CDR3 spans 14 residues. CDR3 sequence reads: CASSPQWGRETQYF. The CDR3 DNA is TGTGCCAGCTCACCCCAGTGGGGGCGAGAGACCCAGTACTTC.

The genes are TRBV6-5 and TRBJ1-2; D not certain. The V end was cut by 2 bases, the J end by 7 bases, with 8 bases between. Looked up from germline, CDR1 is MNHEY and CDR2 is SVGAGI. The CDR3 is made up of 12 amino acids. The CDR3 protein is CASSYGFGGYTF. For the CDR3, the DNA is TGTGCCAGCAGTTACGGTTTTGGTGGCTACACCTTC.

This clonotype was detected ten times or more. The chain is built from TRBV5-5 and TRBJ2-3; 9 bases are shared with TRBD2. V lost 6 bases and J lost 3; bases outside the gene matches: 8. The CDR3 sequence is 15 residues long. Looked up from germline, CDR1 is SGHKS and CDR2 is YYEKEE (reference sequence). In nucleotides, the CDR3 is TGTGCCAGCAAGGCGGGGGGGCCGGGAACAGATACGCAGTATTTT. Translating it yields CASKAGGPGTDTQYF.

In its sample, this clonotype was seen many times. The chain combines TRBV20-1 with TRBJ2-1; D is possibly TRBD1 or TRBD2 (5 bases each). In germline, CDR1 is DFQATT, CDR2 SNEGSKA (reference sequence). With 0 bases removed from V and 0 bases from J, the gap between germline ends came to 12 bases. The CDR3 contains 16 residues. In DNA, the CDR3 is TGCAGTGCTAGAGATGAGGCGAGGGGCTCCTACAATGAGCAGTTCTTC. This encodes CSARDEARGSYNEQFF.

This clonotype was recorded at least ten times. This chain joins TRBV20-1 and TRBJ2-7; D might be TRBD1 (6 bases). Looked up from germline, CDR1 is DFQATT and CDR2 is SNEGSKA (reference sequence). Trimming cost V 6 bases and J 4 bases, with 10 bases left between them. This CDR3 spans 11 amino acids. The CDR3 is CSAQDRYEQYF. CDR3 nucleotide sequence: TGCAGTGCCCAGGACAGATACGAGCAGTACTTC.

CDR3 loop: CSVETSHTDTQYF. CDR3 coding DNA: TGCAGCGTTGAGACCTCCCACACAGATACGCAGTATTTT. The chain is built from TRBV29-1 and TRBJ2-3; D call uncertain. V lost 3 bases to trimming and J lost 2 bases, with 9 bases between them. CDR1 and CDR2 (germline): SQVTM, ANQGSEA. CDR3 length: 13 amino acids.

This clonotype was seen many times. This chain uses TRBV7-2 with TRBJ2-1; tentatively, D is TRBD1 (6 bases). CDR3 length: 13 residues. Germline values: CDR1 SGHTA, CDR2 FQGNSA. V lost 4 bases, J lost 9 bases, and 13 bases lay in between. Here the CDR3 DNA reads TGTGCCAGCAGCTCCTCACAGGGTGCTGAGCAGTTCTTC. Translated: CASSSSQGAEQFF. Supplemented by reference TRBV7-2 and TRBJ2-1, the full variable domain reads GAGVSQSPSNKVTEKGKDVELRCDPISGHTALYWYRQSLGQGLEFLIYFQGNSAPDKSGLPSDRFSAERTGGSVSTLTIQRTQQEDSAVYLCASSSSQGAEQFFGPGTRLTVL.

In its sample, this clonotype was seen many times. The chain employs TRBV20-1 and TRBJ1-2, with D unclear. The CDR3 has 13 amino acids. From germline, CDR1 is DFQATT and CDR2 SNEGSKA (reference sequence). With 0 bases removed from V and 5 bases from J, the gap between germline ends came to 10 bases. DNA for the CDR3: TGCAGTGCTAGAGAGGCACGGAGTTATGGCTACACCTTC. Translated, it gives CSAREARSYGYTF.

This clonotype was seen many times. The CDR3 reads CASSGVGTGDYGYTF. The CDR3 DNA reads as TGTGCCAGCAGCGGGGTCGGGACAGGGGATTATGGCTACACCTTC. The rearrangement joins TRBV7-2 to TRBJ1-2, with 10 bases aligning to TRBD1. V dropped 5 bases and J dropped 5; count of bases not matched to a gene: 8. This CDR3 comprises 15 residues. The germline V gene has CDR1 SGHTA and CDR2 FQGNSA.

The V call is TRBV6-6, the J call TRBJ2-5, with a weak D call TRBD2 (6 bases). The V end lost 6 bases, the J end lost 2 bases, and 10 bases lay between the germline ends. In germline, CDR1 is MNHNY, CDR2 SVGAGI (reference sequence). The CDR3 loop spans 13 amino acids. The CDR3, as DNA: TGTGCCAGCAGCCCGGCGGGGCAAGAGACCCAGTACTTC. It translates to CASSPAGQETQYF.

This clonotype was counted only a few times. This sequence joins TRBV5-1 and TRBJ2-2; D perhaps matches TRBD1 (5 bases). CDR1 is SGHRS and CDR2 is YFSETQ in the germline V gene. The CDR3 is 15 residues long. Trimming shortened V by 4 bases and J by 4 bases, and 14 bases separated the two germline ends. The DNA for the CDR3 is TGCGCCAGCAGCCGACAGCCTTCGGGCACCGGGGAGCTGTTTTTT. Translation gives CASSRQPSGTGELFF.

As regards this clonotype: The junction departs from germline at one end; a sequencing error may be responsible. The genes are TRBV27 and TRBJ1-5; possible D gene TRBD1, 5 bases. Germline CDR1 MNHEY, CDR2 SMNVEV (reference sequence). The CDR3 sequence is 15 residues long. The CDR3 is CASSFGQGRNQPQNF. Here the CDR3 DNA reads TGTGCCAGCAGTTTTGGCCAGGGTCGCAATCAGCCCCAGAATTTT.

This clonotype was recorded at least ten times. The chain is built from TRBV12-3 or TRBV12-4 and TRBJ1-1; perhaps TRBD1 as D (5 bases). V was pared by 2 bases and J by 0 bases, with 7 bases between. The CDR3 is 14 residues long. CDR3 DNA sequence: TGTGCCAGCAGTTTACGAGGGGTGAACACTGAAGCTTTCTTT. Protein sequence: CASSLRGVNTEAFF.